A selection of T cell receptor beta chains follows, all from one sample in a study of T cell responses to AZD1222 COVID-19 vaccine. Profiling relied on immunoSEQ multiplex PCR, and the TCRdb table lists in-frame clones only, not all of them. In the table there are about 130,000 clones, about 88% of which are singletons. The sequenced sample was peripheral blood, obtained 28 days after the second AZD1222 dose. These receptors were collected from an adult who received the AZD1222 COVID-19 vaccine. Each CDR3 is given with its conserved first and last residue. D genes are given only for firm matches. Rows may omit the clone size; those that give it use once, few, many or a size class.

v_call	cdr3_length	d_call	clone_size	j_call	cdr3_aa	cdr3_nt
TRBV6-2/TRBV6-3	16	.	.	TRBJ1-4	CASSDLGLGANEKLFF	TGTGCCAGCAGTGATCTGGGATTGGGTGCTAATGAAAAACTGTTTTTT
TRBV18	16	.	.	TRBJ1-1	CASSPARQGSGTEAFF	TGTGCCAGCTCACCAGCGCGGCAGGGGAGTGGGACTGAAGCTTTCTTT
TRBV4-3	16	TRBD2	.	TRBJ2-1	CASSQISSGGLNEQFF	TGCGCCAGCAGCCAGATCTCTAGCGGGGGTCTCAATGAGCAGTTCTTC
TRBV7-9	14	.	.	TRBJ1-4	CASRETTLDEKLFF	TGTGCCAGCAGAGAGACTACTTTGGATGAAAAACTGTTTTTT
TRBV6-5	13	TRBD1	.	TRBJ2-7	CASSTGGNYEQYF	TGTGCCAGCAGTACAGGGGGCAACTACGAGCAGTACTTC
TRBV14	12	.	.	TRBJ1-4	CASSQDSEKLFF	TGTGCCAGCAGCCAAGATAGTGAAAAACTGTTTTTT
TRBV14	13	.	.	TRBJ1-2	CASSQDRRGGYTF	TGTGCCAGCAGCCAAGATCGGAGGGGTGGCTACACCTTC
TRBV12-3/TRBV12-4	12	.	.	TRBJ1-1	CASSLEDREAFF	TGTGCCAGCAGTTTGGAGGACAGAGAAGCTTTCTTT
TRBV18	14	.	.	TRBJ1-5	CASSPIDGNQPQHF	TGTGCCAGCTCACCGATAGACGGTAATCAGCCCCAGCATTTT
TRBV6-5	15	.	.	TRBJ1-5	CASSYDRQVGQPQHF	TGTGCCAGCAGTTACGATCGGCAGGTTGGTCAGCCCCAGCATTTT
TRBV30	14	.	.	TRBJ1-2	CAWSGGGPGYGYTF	TGTGCCTGGAGTGGGGGCGGCCCTGGCTATGGCTACACCTTC
TRBV6-2/TRBV6-3	14	.	.	TRBJ2-7	CASSQPSDSYEQYF	TGTGCCAGCAGTCAGCCTAGCGACTCCTACGAGCAGTACTTC
TRBV25-1	15	TRBD1	once	TRBJ1-6	CASSVQGVYDSPLHF	TGTGCCAGCAGTGTCCAGGGGGTTTACGATTCACCCCTCCACTTT
TRBV7-9	16	.	.	TRBJ1-3	CASSPERGNSGNTIYF	TGTGCCAGCAGCCCTGAGAGGGGGAACTCTGGAAACACCATATATTTT
TRBV24-1	18	.	.	TRBJ2-1	CATERWTAKRSSYNEQFF	TGTGCCACCGAGAGGTGGACAGCCAAAAGGAGCTCCTACAATGAGCAGTTCTTC
TRBV6-5	15	.	.	TRBJ2-7	CASSYSTIQAYEQYF	TGTGCCAGCAGTTACTCGACAATACAGGCCTACGAGCAGTACTTC
TRBV9	16	.	.	TRBJ2-1	CASSIAGTGIFNEQFF	TGTGCCAGCAGCATTGCGGGAACAGGGATATTCAATGAGCAGTTCTTC
TRBV6-5	13	.	.	TRBJ2-7	CASSYSREDEQYF	TGTGCCAGCAGTTACTCAAGGGAGGACGAGCAGTACTTC
TRBV28	13	.	.	TRBJ1-4	CASSLGRSEKLFF	TGTGCCAGCAGTTTAGGCAGATCTGAAAAACTGTTTTTT
TRBV25-1	14	.	.	TRBJ1-5	CASSRAGSNQPQHF	TGTGCCAGCAGTAGAGCCGGGAGCAATCAGCCCCAGCATTTT
TRBV5-5	13	.	once	TRBJ2-3	CASSHAGTDTQYF	TGTGCCAGCAGCCATGCAGGCACAGATACGCAGTATTTT
TRBV28	16	.	.	TRBJ2-3	CASSLIGGGGTDTQYF	TGTGCCAGCAGTTTAATTGGCGGCGGAGGCACAGATACGCAGTATTTT
TRBV3-1/TRBV3-2	14	.	.	TRBJ2-5	CASTVGGNQETQYF	TGTGCCAGCACTGTAGGCGGCAACCAAGAGACCCAGTACTTC
TRBV6-6	11	.	.	TRBJ1-2	CASSSEAGYTF	TGTGCCAGCAGCTCCGAGGCTGGCTACACCTTC
TRBV19	14	.	once	TRBJ1-1	CASSGRGLNTEAFF	TGTGCCAGTAGTGGGCGGGGGCTGAACACTGAAGCTTTCTTT
TRBV7-6	14	.	.	TRBJ2-7	CASSTIIGGYEQYF	TGTGCCAGCAGCACGATAATCGGGGGCTACGAGCAGTACTTC
TRBV19	16	.	.	TRBJ1-1	CASMIRQGQKNTEAFF	TGTGCCAGTATGATTAGGCAAGGACAGAAGAACACTGAAGCTTTCTTT
TRBV6-6	15	.	.	TRBJ2-7	CASSYSGGAPREQYF	TGTGCCAGCAGTTACTCGGGGGGGGCCCCCCGCGAGCAGTACTTC
TRBV7-6	16	.	.	TRBJ1-6	CASSPPRGVGNSPLHF	TGTGCCAGCAGCCCGCCTAGGGGCGTCGGCAATTCACCCCTCCACTTT
TRBV9	16	.	.	TRBJ1-3	CASSDLGLHSGNTIYF	TGTGCCAGCAGCGACCTCGGATTACACTCTGGAAACACCATATATTTT
TRBV5-1	15	TRBD2	.	TRBJ2-2	CASTRVSGTLGELFF	TGCGCCAGCACCCGGGTTAGCGGGACCCTCGGGGAGCTGTTTTTT
TRBV5-1	14	.	once	TRBJ1-6	CASSSEGGDSPLHF	TGCGCCAGCAGCTCCGAGGGGGGGGATTCACCCCTCCACTTT
TRBV7-9	14	.	.	TRBJ1-5	CASSLEEGNQPQHF	TGTGCCAGCAGCTTGGAGGAGGGCAATCAGCCCCAGCATTTT
TRBV19	13	.	.	TRBJ1-5	CASEEGGNQPQHF	TGTGCCAGTGAAGAAGGGGGCAATCAGCCCCAGCATTTT
TRBV7-3	13	.	.	TRBJ1-2	CASSFMGGTGYTF	TGTGCCAGCAGCTTCATGGGGGGAACTGGCTACACCTTC
TRBV6-2/TRBV6-3	12	.	.	TRBJ2-4	CASSGIGDIQYF	TGTGCCAGCAGTGGTATTGGGGACATTCAGTACTTC